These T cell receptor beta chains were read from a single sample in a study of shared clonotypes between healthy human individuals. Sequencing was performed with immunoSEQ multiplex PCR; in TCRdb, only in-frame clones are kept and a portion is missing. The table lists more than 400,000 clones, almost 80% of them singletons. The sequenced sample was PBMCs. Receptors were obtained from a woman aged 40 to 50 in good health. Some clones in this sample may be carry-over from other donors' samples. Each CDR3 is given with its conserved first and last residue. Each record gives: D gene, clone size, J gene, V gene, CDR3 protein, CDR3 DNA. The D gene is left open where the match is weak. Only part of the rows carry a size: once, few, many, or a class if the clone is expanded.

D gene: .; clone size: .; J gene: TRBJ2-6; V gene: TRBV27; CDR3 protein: CASSSGRSTSGANVLTF; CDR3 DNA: TGTGCCAGCAGTTCGGGACGGAGTACCTCTGGGGCCAACGTCCTGACTTTC
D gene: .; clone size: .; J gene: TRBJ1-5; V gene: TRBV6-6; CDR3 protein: CASSYEPSGYQPQHF; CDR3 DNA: TGTGCCAGCAGTTACGAGCCTTCTGGGTATCAGCCCCAGCATTTT
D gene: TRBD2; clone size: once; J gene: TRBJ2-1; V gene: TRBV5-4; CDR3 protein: CASSLEGTSGNNEQFF; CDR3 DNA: TGTGCCAGCAGCTTGGAGGGGACTAGCGGGAACAATGAGCAGTTCTTC
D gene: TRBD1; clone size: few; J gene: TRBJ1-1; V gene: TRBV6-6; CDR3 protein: CASSYPGQGFTEAFF; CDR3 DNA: TGTGCCAGCAGTTACCCAGGACAGGGTTTTACTGAAGCTTTCTTT
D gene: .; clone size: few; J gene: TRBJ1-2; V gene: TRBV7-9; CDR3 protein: CASSADVGGYTF; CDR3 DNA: TGTGCCAGCAGCGCGGACGTAGGTGGCTACACCTTC
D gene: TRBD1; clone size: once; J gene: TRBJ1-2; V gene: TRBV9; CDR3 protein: CASSVAGTANIVGTGDYGYTF; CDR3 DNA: TGTGCCAGCAGCGTCGCAGGGACCGCTAACATTGTGGGGACAGGGGACTATGGCTACACCTTC
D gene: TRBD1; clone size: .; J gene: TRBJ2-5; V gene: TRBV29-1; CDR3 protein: CSVAGQQETQYF; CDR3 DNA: TGCAGCGTTGCGGGACAGCAAGAGACCCAGTACTTC
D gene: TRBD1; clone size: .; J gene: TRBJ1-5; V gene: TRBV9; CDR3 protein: CASSVAPGGQPQHF; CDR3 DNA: TGTGCCAGCAGCGTAGCCCCAGGGGGTCAGCCCCAGCATTTT
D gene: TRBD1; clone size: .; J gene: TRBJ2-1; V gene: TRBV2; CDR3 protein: CASSVGRGLDEQFF; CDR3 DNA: TGTGCCAGCAGTGTTGGCAGGGGGTTGGATGAGCAGTTCTTC
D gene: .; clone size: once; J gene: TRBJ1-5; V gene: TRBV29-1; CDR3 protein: CSVRETGVDQPQHF; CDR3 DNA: TGCAGCGTCCGCGAGACCGGGGTGGATCAGCCCCAGCATTTT
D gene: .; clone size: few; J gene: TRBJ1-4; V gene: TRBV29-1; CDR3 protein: CSVAGVGEKLFF; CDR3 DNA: TGCAGCGTGGCGGGGGTCGGTGAAAAACTGTTTTTT
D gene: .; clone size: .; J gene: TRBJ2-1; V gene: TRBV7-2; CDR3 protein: CASSLEVWREQFF; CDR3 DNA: TGTGCCAGCAGCTTAGAAGTCTGGCGCGAGCAGTTCTTC
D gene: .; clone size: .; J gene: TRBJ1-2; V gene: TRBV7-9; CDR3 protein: CASSLAGARLIYGYTF; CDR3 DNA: TGTGCCAGCAGCTTAGCGGGAGCTCGCCTGATCTATGGCTACACCTTC
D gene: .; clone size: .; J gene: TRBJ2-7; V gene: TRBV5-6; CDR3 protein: CASSLDPAAALYEQYF; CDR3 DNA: TGTGCCAGCAGCTTGGATCCGGCCGCGGCCCTTTACGAGCAGTACTTC
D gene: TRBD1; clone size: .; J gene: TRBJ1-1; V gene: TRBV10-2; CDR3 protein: CASSERAGGITEAFF; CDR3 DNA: TGCGCCAGCAGTGAGCGGGCAGGGGGAATCACTGAAGCTTTCTTT
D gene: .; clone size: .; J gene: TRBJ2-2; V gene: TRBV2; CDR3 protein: CASRGRGNTGELFF; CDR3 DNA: TGTGCCAGCAGGGGGCGGGGCAACACCGGGGAGCTGTTTTTT